This is a list of T cell receptor beta chains from one sample in a study of cytomegalovirus exposure and HLA in healthy donors. Using immunoSEQ multiplex PCR, the repertoire was profiled, and TCRdb retains in-frame clones only, with some absent. The sample includes 150,000 to 180,000 clones, over 70% of them seen just once. The source material was PBMCs. These receptors originate from a man aged 25 to 45 in good health and CMV-seropositive. Each CDR3 is given with its conserved first and last residue.

V gene | CDR3 protein
TRBV29-1 | CSVATSGSPGELFF
TRBV28 | CASSSRGLSYEQYF
TRBV27 | CASSGRGAGRSYEQYF
TRBV28 | CASSSSGGHYGYTF
TRBV2 | CASSTSGGYGYTF
TRBV6-1 | CASSDGTGQETQYF
TRBV2 | CASSVAGQYNEQFF
TRBV29-1 | CSVEGPGTGGNEQYF
TRBV15 | CATSRGTSGRPEQYF
TRBV5-1 | CASSRTTGKFYEQYF
TRBV30 | CAWSGGGSSYNEQFF
TRBV7-9 | CASSLSVSSGEQFF
TRBV5-5 | CASSAQGLRYNEQFF
TRBV7-9 | CASSLQGAHEQYF
TRBV5-1 | CAGSLDSSSYNEQFF
TRBV15 | CATSRDQGANEKLFF
TRBV4-1 | CASSQERYSYEQYF
TRBV19 | CASSPKSTGRQPQHF
TRBV13 | CASSLDRGFSYEQYF
TRBV28 | CATGWGEHGELFF
TRBV27 | CASSFDNNQPQHF
TRBV28 | CASSLRGGNEQYF
TRBV19 | CASSKGQGQSNQPQHF
TRBV19 | CASSIGPIAGVYNEQFF
TRBV4-1 | CASSHYGRGYEQYF
TRBV28 | CASSSRDRDVIGKLFF
TRBV5-6 | CASSGGTVNNQPQHF
TRBV28 | CASSPPAGGNNEQFF
TRBV28 | CASSLSGAVSTDTQYF
TRBV25-1 | CASSDRDRGLETQYF
TRBV10-3 | CAMKRGEDTGGQFF
TRBV6-6 | CASRIAARSTDTQYF
TRBV7-9 | CASSFGADSYEQYF
TRBV2 | CASIPGNTEAFF
TRBV7-2 | CASSLNGRMDEQFF
TRBV19 | CASSIDLSQGVYEQYF
TRBV5-1 | CASSFSIGNKNIQYF
TRBV19 | CASSDQETQYF
TRBV5-1 | CASSLVPGGRETQYF
TRBV15 | CATSTLGSGGSQETQYF
TRBV2 | CASSERLGRLFYNEQFF